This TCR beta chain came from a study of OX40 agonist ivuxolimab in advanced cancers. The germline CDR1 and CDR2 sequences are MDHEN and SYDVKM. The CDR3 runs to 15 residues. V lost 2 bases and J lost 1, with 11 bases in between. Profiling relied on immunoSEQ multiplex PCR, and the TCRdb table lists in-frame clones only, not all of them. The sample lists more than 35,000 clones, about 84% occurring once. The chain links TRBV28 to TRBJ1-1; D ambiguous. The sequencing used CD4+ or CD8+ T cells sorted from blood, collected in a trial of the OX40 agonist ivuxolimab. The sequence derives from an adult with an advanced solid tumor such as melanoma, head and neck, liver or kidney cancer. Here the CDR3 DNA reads TGTGCCAGCAGTTTAAGGGCACTCCGGAACACTGAAGCTTTCTTT. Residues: CASSLRALRNTEAFF.